One and the same sample provided the 25 T cell receptor beta chains below, sequenced in a study of molecular identifiers for immune sequencing clone quantification. In TCRdb, the PCR reads were re-called with MiXCR into one record per CDR3 protein. Here the sample spans 100,000 or so distinct CDR3 sequences, roughly a third being singletons. The source material was naive CD8+ T cells from blood, with Jurkat cell RNA spiked in. Subset denoted: FACS-sorted CD8+CD4-CCR7+CD45RA+ naive T cells. The receptors derive from a human donor in good health. Some libraries in this study had Jurkat cell RNA spiked in.

This clonotype was picked up many times. CDR3 in DNA: TGTGCCAGCAGCCCTACTAGCGGAGGGTACGAGCAGTACTTC. Encoded protein: CASSPTSGGYEQYF. V is TRBV3-1 and J is TRBJ2-7; 8 nucleotides match TRBD2. Germline V CDR1 and CDR2: LGHDT, YNNKEL (reference sequence). This CDR3 is 14 amino acids long. Trimming took 4 bases from V and 4 from J; bases not matched to a gene: 6.

In this sample, this clonotype turned up a few times. The chain recombines TRBV11-2 with TRBJ2-3, with no clear D. The V and J ends lost 1 base and 7 bases respectively, with 18 bases between them. The germline V gene has CDR1 SGHAT and CDR2 FQNNGV. The CDR3 extends over 16 amino acids. CDR3 nucleotide sequence: TGTGCCAGCAGCTTAGCTCCCGGGTACGGAGTAAATACGCAGTATTTT. Encoded protein: CASSLAPGYGVNTQYF. The entire variable domain, with the rest obtained from reference TRBV11-2 and TRBJ2-3, is as follows: EAGVAQSPRYKIIEKRQSVAFWCNPISGHATLYWYQQILGQGPKLLIQFQNNGVVDDSQLPKDRFSAERLKGVDSTLKIQPAKLEDSAVYLCASSLAPGYGVNTQYFGPGTRLTVL.

This clonotype was counted only a few times. The V and J genes are TRBV27 and TRBJ2-3, with 10 bases identical to TRBD2. The V and J ends lost 6 bases and 4 bases, in that order; junction bases with no gene match: 7. CDR1 is MNHEY, CDR2 SMNVEV, per germline (reference sequence). The CDR3 loop spans 15 amino acids. CDR3 in amino acids: CASSTGTSAADTQYF. The DNA for the CDR3 is TGTGCCAGCAGCACCGGGACTAGCGCCGCAGATACGCAGTATTTT.

The sample holds many counts of this clonotype. This chain connects TRBV12-3 or TRBV12-4 to TRBJ2-3, with 8 bases matching TRBD1. The CDR3 spans 14 residues. V dropped 5 bases and J dropped 6; count of bases not matched to a gene: 7. CDR3 nucleotides: TGTGCCAGCAGTCCCCAGGGGGCCGGGGATACGCAGTATTTT. It encodes CASSPQGAGDTQYF.

This clonotype was seen a handful of times. V usage is TRBV20-1 and J usage is TRBJ2-3, with TRBD2 identical over 8 bases. Germline trimming cut 1 base from V and 5 bases from J; bases unmatched to any gene: 5. CDR1 is DFQATT and CDR2 is SNEGSKA in the germline V gene (reference sequence). This CDR3 contains 14 residues. The CDR3 protein is CSARVREGGDTQYF. Here the CDR3 DNA reads TGCAGTGCTAGAGTCCGGGAGGGGGGAGATACGCAGTATTTT.

For this clonotype: A much larger clonotype is one base distant, so this may be a read error. V and J are TRBV20-1 and TRBJ2-3; 9 bases map to TRBD1. In germline, CDR1 is DFQATT, CDR2 SNEGSKA (reference sequence). This CDR3 spans 15 amino acids. The ends lost 6 bases at V and 3 bases at J; junction bases unmatched: 10. CDR3 bases: TGCAGTGCGAGGGGGACAGGGAATGGAACAGATACGCAGTATTTT. Its protein product is CSARGTGNGTDTQYF.

This clonotype has more than one count but fewer than ten. The V gene is TRBV4-1, the J gene TRBJ2-1; D is possibly TRBD1 (8 bases). This CDR3 has 16 amino acids. Between the trimmed V and J ends, which lost 5 bases and 2 bases, there was a span of 16 bases. CDR1 MGHRA and CDR2 YSYEKL come from the germline V gene. The DNA of the CDR3 is TGCGCCAGCAGCGGGGGGGCAGGGGGCCCCTACAATGAGCAGTTCTTC. This encodes CASSGGAGGPYNEQFF.

This clonotype was counted at least ten times. The chain couples TRBV7-8 to TRBJ2-5; no clear D gene. V lost 6 bases, J lost 4 bases, and 15 bases lay in between. CDR1 is SGHVS, CDR2 FQNEAQ, per germline. The CDR3 runs to 14 residues. The CDR3 region has the DNA TGTGCCAGCAGGCCACCTTATGGCCTAGAGACCCAGTACTTC. Translated: CASRPPYGLETQYF.

The chain combines TRBV27 with TRBJ2-7, with TRBD2 matching 8 bases. The CDR3 sequence is 14 residues long. With V trimmed by 6 bases and J by 7 bases, 11 bases remained unmatched. Germline assignment: CDR1 MNHEY and CDR2 SMNVEV (reference sequence). The CDR3 reads CASSRYGGASEQYF. For the CDR3, the DNA is TGTGCCAGCAGCCGGTACGGGGGGGCTAGTGAGCAGTACTTC.

The chain is built from TRBV12-3 or TRBV12-4 and TRBJ1-1; D uncertain. Between the trimmed V and J ends, which lost 8 bases and 6 bases, there was a span of 19 bases. The CDR3 loop spans 14 amino acids. CDR3 sequence (DNA): TGTGCCAGCGTTTTTGGTCCGGGGATCTCTGAAGCTTTCTTT. Translating it yields CASVFGPGISEAFF.

About this clonotype: A much larger clone differs by one base, so this may be a read error. The J gene is TRBJ1-2, the V gene TRBV10-3; 7 bases are a match to TRBD1. The CDR3 runs 14 residues. Germline V CDR1 and CDR2: ENHRY, SYGVKD. Trimming removed 8 bases from V and 5 bases from J; junction bases left unmatched: 11. In DNA form, the CDR3 reads TGTGCCATCGAGCGGGGGGACAGCAAGTATGGCTACACCTTC. Its translation: CAIERGDSKYGYTF.

This clonotype was picked up one time. This clone may be a read error of a much larger clone one base away. The gene calls are TRBV25-1 and TRBJ2-5; 7 bases agree with TRBD1. Per the germline V gene, CDR1 is MGHDK and CDR2 is SYGVNS. V lost 8 bases, J lost 5 bases, and 8 bases stayed unmatched. The CDR3 spans 13 residues. CDR3 region: CASGTGVEETQYF. The DNA for the CDR3 is TGTGCCAGCGGAACAGGGGTAGAGGAGACCCAGTACTTC.

The chain uses TRBV20-1 and TRBJ2-3; no clear D. V shed 0 bases and J shed 2 bases, with 18 bases lying between them. Germline CDR1 and CDR2: DFQATT and SNEGSKA (reference sequence). This CDR3 region has 17 residues. For the CDR3, the DNA is TGCAGTGCTAGAGATTGGGCTGGCGGAGACCCCACAGATACGCAGTATTTT. It is translated as CSARDWAGGDPTDTQYF.

The gene calls are TRBV19 and TRBJ1-4; D perhaps matches TRBD1 (6 bases). The CDR3 has 14 amino acids. The V end lost 6 bases, the J end lost 5 bases, and 13 bases lay between the germline ends. Germline loops: CDR1 LNHDA, CDR2 SQIVND (reference sequence). In nucleotides, the CDR3 is TGTGCCAGTAGCAACAGGGCTTGGAATGAAAAACTGTTTTTT. Encoded protein: CASSNRAWNEKLFF.

On this clonotype: At one boundary the junction diverges from the germline segment, which might be a read error. The chain recombines TRBV19 with TRBJ1-2; D remains ambiguous. The V gene's germline CDR1 is LNHDA and CDR2 SQIVND (reference sequence). This CDR3 has 14 residues. In nucleotides, the CDR3 is TGTGCCAGTAGTATCGGGTCGGTAGCCTATGGCTGCACCTTC. It encodes CASSIGSVAYGCTF. Combining the CDR3 with reference TRBV19 and TRBJ1-2 gives the whole variable domain DGGITQSPKYLFRKEGQNVTLSCEQNLNHDAMYWYRQDPGQGLRLIYYSQIVNDFQKGDIAEGYSVSREKKESFPLTVTSAQKNPTAFYLCASSIGSVAYGCTFGSGTRLTVV.

This clonotype was counted a few times. A much larger clone lies one base from this, so it may be a read error. The chain couples TRBV7-9 to TRBJ2-7; TRBD2 agrees at 10 bases. This CDR3 has 14 residues. CDR1 is SEHNR, CDR2 FQNEAQ, per germline (reference sequence). The V gene end was trimmed by 6 bases and the J gene end by 4 bases; junction bases not matched to a gene: 6. The CDR3 DNA reads TGTGCCAGCAGTGCCGGGACTAGCGATTACGAGCAGTACTTC. The encoded protein is CASSAGTSDYEQYF.

This clonotype was counted only a few times. Here the CDR3 DNA reads TGCAGTGCCCCACTAGCGGGAGACAATGAGCAGTTCTTC. Protein product: CSAPLAGDNEQFF. The rearrangement uses TRBV20-1 and TRBJ2-1; 11 positions agree with TRBD2. The J segment lost 5 bases and the V segment lost 6 bases, leaving 3 bases of the junction unmatched. The CDR3 runs 13 residues. Germline V CDR1 and CDR2: DFQATT, SNEGSKA (reference sequence).

Many counts were recorded for this clonotype. The chain has TRBV7-6 and TRBJ1-4; no definite D call. Trimming cost V 0 bases and J 5 bases, with 13 bases left between them. The CDR3 is 16 residues long. Germline loops: CDR1 SGHVS, CDR2 FNYEAQ. Here the CDR3 DNA reads TGTGCCAGCAGCTTAGCGCTGGGTCTGAAGAATGAAAAACTGTTTTTT. It encodes CASSLALGLKNEKLFF.

This clonotype has at least ten counts. The chain joins TRBV11-2 to TRBJ2-1; 12 positions agree with TRBD2. Germline values: CDR1 SGHAT, CDR2 FQNNGV. The V and J ends lost 4 bases and 7 bases, in that order; junction bases with no gene match: 5. This CDR3 is 15 amino acids long. The CDR3 DNA is TGTGCCAGCAGCTCGTGGACTAGCGGGAATAATGAGCAGTTCTTC. It is translated as CASSSWTSGNNEQFF.

As concerns this clonotype: The CDR3 carries no conserved terminal phenylalanine or tryptophan, so it likely arises from a read error. This rearrangement joins TRBV7-6 to TRBJ2-2; 7 bases map to TRBD1. This CDR3 comprises 16 residues. From germline, CDR1 is SGHVS and CDR2 FNYEAQ. The trim removed 2 bases at V and 1 base at J, leaving 4 bases unmatched. CDR3 in DNA: TGTGCCAGCAGCTTAACCCGGACAGGGAACACCGGGGAGCTGTTTATT. Amino acid sequence: CASSLTRTGNTGELFI.

This clonotype was recorded only once. This may come from a read error, since a much larger clone is one base off. Because the CDR3 is missing its conserved closing phenylalanine or tryptophan, this is likely a read error. The chain has TRBV24-1 and TRBJ2-1; 7 bases are shared with TRBD1. The germline V gene has CDR1 KGHDR and CDR2 SFDVKD. The V segment lost 7 bases and the J segment 9 bases; nucleotides outside the gene matches: 8. This CDR3 is built from 13 residues. CDR3 protein: CATSIHRGSEQFI. The CDR3 coding sequence is TGTGCCACCAGCATTCACAGGGGTAGTGAGCAGTTCATC.

The chain recombines TRBV4-1 with TRBJ1-2, with D hard to call. Germline values: CDR1 MGHRA, CDR2 YSYEKL. The CDR3 loop spans 15 amino acids. Trimming removed 0 bases at V and 5 bases at J, with 13 bases between. Here the CDR3 reads CASSQETAPLYGYTF. CDR3 bases: TGCGCCAGCAGCCAAGAAACAGCCCCTTTGTATGGCTACACCTTC.

Here the CDR3 reads CSTTVGTGVNQPQHF. For the CDR3, the DNA is TGCAGTACCACCGTAGGGACAGGGGTCAATCAGCCCCAGCATTTT. The chain recombines TRBV20-1 with TRBJ1-5; 10 bases agree with TRBD1. CDR1 is DFQATT and CDR2 is SNEGSKA in the germline V gene (reference sequence). The V and J ends lost 8 bases and 3 bases, in that order; junction bases with no gene match: 10. CDR3 length: 15 amino acids.

This clonotype was seen more than once but under ten times. The J gene is TRBJ2-7, the V gene TRBV5-6, with a tentative D call TRBD1 (5 bases). Germline V gene lookup returns CDR1 SGHDT and CDR2 YYEEEE. The CDR3 length is 13 residues. V gave up 0 bases and J gave up 4 bases, with 8 bases separating them. CDR3 sequence reads: CASSLVQGYEQYF. The CDR3 nucleotides are TGTGCCAGCAGCTTGGTTCAGGGTTACGAGCAGTACTTC.

This clonotype was seen a few times. The V gene is TRBV5-6, the J gene TRBJ2-2, with 13 nucleotides matching TRBD2. V trimming: 4 bases; J trimming: 3 bases; junction bases outside the gene matches: 3. CDR3 size: 16 residues. Germline V gives CDR1 SGHDT, CDR2 YYEEEE. The CDR3 protein is CASSQGLAGYTGELFF. The CDR3 bases are TGTGCCAGCAGCCAGGGACTAGCGGGATACACCGGGGAGCTGTTTTTT.